This T cell receptor (beta chain) was observed in a study of T cell responses to AZD1222 COVID-19 vaccine. Germline assignment: CDR1 LNHDA and CDR2 SQIVND (reference sequence). The CDR3 runs 12 residues. V was pared by 3 bases and J by 9 bases, with 9 bases between. Only in-frame clones appear in the TCRdb table, and some are missing; sequencing was by immunoSEQ multiplex PCR. The table records around 130,000 clones, 91% of them present only once. The chain couples TRBV19 to TRBJ2-1, with a tentative D call TRBD2 (5 bases). This material consisted of peripheral blood, taken 28 days after the second AZD1222 dose. The source is an adult who received the AZD1222 COVID-19 vaccine. CDR3: CASSIMGAEQFF. Written as DNA, the CDR3 is TGTGCCAGTAGTATTATGGGAGCTGAGCAGTTCTTC.